A single sample gave rise to the 2 T cell receptor beta chains below, sequenced in a study of shared clonotypes between healthy human individuals. Naive CD8 cells lacked CD45RO and underwent positive selection for CCR7, leaving out terminally differentiated effector memory CD45RA+ cells. TCRdb's copy holds only in-frame clones and misses some; the assay was immunoSEQ multiplex PCR. This table has about 2.1 million clones, 93% appearing once. The sample was naive CD8+ T cells from PBMCs. These receptors came from a man younger than 30 in good health. Some clones in this sample may be carry-over from other donors' samples.

The chain joins TRBV10-3 to TRBJ1-3; the D is unclear. Germline V CDR1 and CDR2: ENHRY, SYGVKD. V dropped 6 bases and J dropped 0 bases, with 12 bases sitting between them. The CDR3 consists of 15 residues. The CDR3 bases are TGTGCCATCAGCTTGGACGGCTACTCTGGAAACACCATATATTTT. Protein sequence: CAISLDGYSGNTIYF.

The gene calls are TRBV4-1 and TRBJ2-5; 7 bases fit TRBD2. V lost 4 bases to trimming and J lost 3 bases; unmatched junction nucleotides: 14. Germline V gene data show CDR1 as MGHRA and CDR2 as YSYEKL. The CDR3 is 17 amino acids. CDR3: CASSPSGPAGWEETQYF. DNA of the CDR3: TGCGCCAGCAGCCCTTCCGGCCCAGCGGGATGGGAAGAGACCCAGTACTTC.